These 27 T cell receptor beta chains came from one sample sequenced in a study of vaccination and CD4 T cells after COVID-19. The antigens these receptors bind are not known. Oncomine TCR Beta short-read sequencing was applied to DNA from cultured CD4+ T cells. One entry per CDR3 protein, called by TCRdb with MiXCR from the PCR reads. The sample lists roughly 15,000 distinct CDR3 sequences; 54% were seen once. The treatment: roughly 10-day PBMC culture with coronavirus spike peptide pools or control peptides (ViraFEST assay). Material: CD4+ T cells from blood, cultured in vitro. The source is a human donor who had recovered from COVID-19.

The chain joins TRBV7-9 to TRBJ1-1; 10 nucleotides line up with TRBD1. V lost 5 bases to trimming and J lost 4 bases; unmatched junction nucleotides: 7. CDR3 length: 15 amino acids. Per the germline V gene, CDR1 is SEHNR and CDR2 is FQNEAQ (reference sequence). CDR3 protein: CASSPRQGAGTEAFF. CDR3 in DNA: TGTGCCAGCAGCCCAAGACAGGGGGCTGGCACTGAAGCTTTCTTT.

This clonotype was counted between two and nine times. J is TRBJ2-3 and V is TRBV10-3; D is undetermined. CDR1 ENHRY and CDR2 SYGVKD come from the germline V gene. The germline V and J ends were trimmed by 5 bases and 0 bases, with 3 bases remaining between them. The CDR3 covers 12 residues. The CDR3 nucleotides read TGTGCCATCAGTTGGAGCACAGATACGCAGTATTTT. Protein product: CAISWSTDTQYF.

In its sample, this clonotype was seen once. Here the CDR3 reads CASSRTRSQETQYF. The CDR3 region has the DNA TGTGCCAGCAGTCGAACCCGTTCCCAAGAGACCCAGTACTTC. The rearrangement uses TRBV2 and TRBJ2-5; D ambiguous. This CDR3 region has 14 residues. Trimming pared 5 bases from V and 1 base from J, leaving 11 bases between. CDR1 is SNHLY and CDR2 is FYNNEI in the germline V gene.

This rearrangement joins TRBV10-3 to TRBJ2-7, with D uncertain. The ends were cut back, 0 bases at V and 4 bases at J, with 4 bases in the middle. The CDR3 sequence is 12 residues long. Germline CDR1 and CDR2: ENHRY and SYGVKD. In DNA form, the CDR3 reads TGTGCCATCAGTGAGTCCCGATACGAGCAGTACTTC. Translating it yields CAISESRYEQYF.

This clonotype occurred a few times. The rearrangement uses TRBV6-5 and TRBJ2-7; either TRBD1 or TRBD2 may supply D (5 bases each). Germline V gene data show CDR1 as MNHEY and CDR2 as SVGAGI. The CDR3 runs to 16 residues. The V gene lost 2 bases and the J gene lost 3 bases, with 17 bases spanning the gap. As DNA, the CDR3 is TGTGCCAGCAGTTACCCCCGGGGCGGGTATTTCTACGAGCAGTACTTC. The encoded protein is CASSYPRGGYFYEQYF.

The rearrangement links TRBV7-9 to TRBJ1-2; unclear D gene. Trimming left V 2 bases short and J 7 bases short, with 8 bases between. This CDR3 region has 12 residues. Germline V gene data show CDR1 as SEHNR and CDR2 as FQNEAQ (reference sequence). DNA for the CDR3: TGTGCCAGCAGCTTATCGTCCAGTGGCTACACCTTC. As protein: CASSLSSSGYTF.

By frequency in the sample, this clonotype is large. The chain combines TRBV11-2 with TRBJ1-5; no clear D gene. This CDR3 is 15 amino acids long. Germline lookup yields CDR1 SGHAT and CDR2 FQNNGV. Trimming cost V 6 bases and J 4 bases, with 16 bases left between them. CDR3 nucleotides: TGTGCCAGCAGTTCCGACGGACTTACAAATCAGCCCCAGCATTTT. It codes for CASSSDGLTNQPQHF. Variable domain in full (rest from reference TRBV11-2 and TRBJ1-5): EAGVAQSPRYKIIEKRQSVAFWCNPISGHATLYWYQQILGQGPKLLIQFQNNGVVDDSQLPKDRFSAERLKGVDSTLKIQPAKLEDSAVYLCASSSDGLTNQPQHFGDGTRLSIL.

J is TRBJ2-7 and V is TRBV7-8; TRBD2 agrees at 8 bases. This CDR3 spans 15 amino acids. The germline V gene has CDR1 SGHVS and CDR2 FQNEAQ. Trimming cost V 0 bases and J 3 bases; bases outside gene matches: 4. The chain's CDR3 is CASSLASGAYYEQYF. The CDR3 DNA sequence: TGTGCCAGCAGCTTAGCTAGCGGGGCTTACTACGAGCAGTACTTC.

The gene calls are TRBV20-1 and TRBJ2-3; no definite D call. CDR1 is DFQATT and CDR2 is SNEGSKA in the germline V gene (reference sequence). The CDR3 spans 13 residues. V shed 3 bases and J shed 6 bases, with 13 bases lying between them. In nucleotides, the CDR3 is TGCAGTGCTAGGGCCCCGATGGGCGATACGCAGTATTTT. As protein: CSARAPMGDTQYF.

The chain recombines TRBV2 with TRBJ2-3; TRBD1 is a possible D gene (5 bases). Germline CDR1 is SNHLY and CDR2 is FYNNEI. V gave up 6 bases and J gave up 4 bases, with 14 bases separating them. The CDR3 is made up of 14 amino acids. The CDR3 nucleotides are TGTGCCAGCAGACCGCAGACAGAGTCAGATACGCAGTATTTT. It translates to CASRPQTESDTQYF.

The chain couples TRBV20-1 to TRBJ1-6; 8 nucleotides align to TRBD1. V lost 1 base, J lost 11 bases, and 10 bases stayed unmatched. Germline loops: CDR1 DFQATT, CDR2 SNEGSKA (reference sequence). The CDR3 totals 15 residues. The CDR3 sequence is CSARAGVDRVPPLHF. The CDR3 nucleotides read TGCAGTGCTAGAGCCGGCGTGGACAGGGTGCCACCCCTCCACTTT.

This clonotype was counted once. This chain joins TRBV15 and TRBJ1-4; D is ambiguous. Per the germline V gene, CDR1 is LNHNV and CDR2 is YYDKDF (reference sequence). Trimming cost V 2 bases and J 5 bases, with 12 bases left between them. This CDR3 region has 15 residues. Here the CDR3 DNA reads TGTGCCACCAGCAGAAATCCGACTGGGAATGAAAAACTGTTTTTT. Its protein product is CATSRNPTGNEKLFF. Full variable domain (outside the CDR3, taken from reference TRBV15 and TRBJ1-4): DAMVIQNPRYQVTQFGKPVTLSCSQTLNHNVMYWYQQKSSQAPKLLFHYYDKDFNNEADTPDNFQSRRPNTSFCFLDIRSPGLGDTAMYLCATSRNPTGNEKLFFGSGTQLSVL.

The chain combines TRBV20-1 with TRBJ2-3, with TRBD2 matching over 8 bases. Germline V gene lookup returns CDR1 DFQATT and CDR2 SNEGSKA (reference sequence). This CDR3 region has 13 residues. V shed 3 bases, J shed 1 base, and the junction held 0 bases outside the gene matches. The CDR3 DNA reads as TGCAGTGCTAGGACTAGCGGCACAGATACGCAGTATTTT. It yields the protein CSARTSGTDTQYF.

In this sample, this clonotype turned up a few times. The chain has TRBV6-5 and TRBJ2-7; no firm D call. Deletions cut 2 bases from V and 7 bases from J, with 12 bases between. CDR3 size: 13 residues. Germline CDR1 is MNHEY and CDR2 is SVGAGI. The CDR3 DNA follows: TGTGCCAGCAGTTACAACCCCGGTGGTGAGCAGTACTTC. Its translation: CASSYNPGGEQYF.

J is TRBJ2-1 and V is TRBV20-1; 11 nucleotides match TRBD2. The CDR3 is 18 amino acids. The J segment lost 0 bases and the V segment lost 5 bases, leaving 12 bases of the junction unmatched. CDR1 is DFQATT, CDR2 SNEGSKA, per germline (reference sequence). In DNA form, the CDR3 reads TGCAGTGCTCAAATAGCGGGGGGGTACCAACTCTCCTACAATGAGCAGTTCTTC. Protein sequence: CSAQIAGGYQLSYNEQFF.

The V gene is TRBV6-1, the J gene TRBJ2-7; 7 bases are a match to TRBD1. This CDR3 contains 14 residues. CDR1 is MNHNS and CDR2 is SASEGT in the germline V gene. V lost 8 bases to trimming and J lost 7 bases; unmatched junction nucleotides: 14. The CDR3 loop is CASERTGGLTEQYF. DNA of the CDR3: TGTGCCAGCGAAAGGACAGGAGGATTAACGGAGCAGTACTTC.

J is TRBJ1-2 and V is TRBV6-5; TRBD1 matches 7 bases. The CDR3 has 16 amino acids. Germline V CDR1 and CDR2: MNHEY, SVGAGI. J lost 2 bases, V lost 0 bases, and 6 bases had no gene match. The CDR3 DNA follows: TGTGCCAGCAGTTACTCCCCGGGACAGCTCAACTATGGCTACACCTTC. Translating it yields CASSYSPGQLNYGYTF.

This clonotype was seen a single time. The chain has TRBV11-2 and TRBJ2-2, with 8 bases fitting TRBD2. Trimming took 3 bases from V and 4 from J; bases not matched to a gene: 7. This CDR3 spans 16 amino acids. CDR1 is SGHAT, CDR2 FQNNGV, per germline. The CDR3 DNA reads TGTGCCAGCAGCTTTATAGCGGGGTCGTCCACCGGGGAGCTGTTTTTT. This codes for CASSFIAGSSTGELFF.

The chain is built from TRBV30 and TRBJ1-2, with 7 bases that match TRBD1. The CDR3 runs 17 residues. From germline, CDR1 is GTSNPN and CDR2 SVGIG (reference sequence). V trimming: 1 base; J trimming: 2 bases; junction bases outside the gene matches: 13. The CDR3 reads CAWSGTGTATSNYGYTF. The CDR3 DNA follows: TGTGCCTGGAGTGGTACCGGGACAGCGACTTCCAACTATGGCTACACCTTC.

The chain is built from TRBV7-2 and TRBJ2-5; no definite D call. In germline, CDR1 is SGHTA, CDR2 FQGNSA. V lost 6 bases and J 4 bases, leaving 9 bases between the germline ends. This CDR3 region has 12 residues. For the CDR3, the DNA is TGTGCCAGCAGGGAATCCGGAGAGACCCAGTACTTC. This codes for CASRESGETQYF.

The chain is built from TRBV6-5 and TRBJ1-1; no firm D call. Germline CDR1 reads MNHEY; CDR2 reads SVGAGI. CDR3 length: 13 amino acids. V lost 2 bases and J lost 3, with 7 bases in between. For the CDR3, the DNA is TGTGCCAGCAGTTACGTAAAAGACACTGAAGCTTTCTTT. It codes for CASSYVKDTEAFF.

A few counts support this clonotype. This chain links TRBV7-9 with TRBJ1-6; 9 bases line up with TRBD1. CDR3 length: 14 residues. Trimming removed 3 bases from V and 9 bases from J; junction bases left unmatched: 3. Germline V gives CDR1 SEHNR, CDR2 FQNEAQ (reference sequence). The DNA of the CDR3 is TGTGCCAGCAGCTTCGGACAGGGGACTTCACCCCTCCACTTT. Translating it yields CASSFGQGTSPLHF.

This chain joins TRBV28 and TRBJ2-7, with 12 bases fitting TRBD1. The germline V gene encodes CDR1 MDHEN and CDR2 SYDVKM. The CDR3 loop spans 14 amino acids. Trimming at V came to 7 bases and at J to 4 bases, leaving 5 bases not matched to a gene. The CDR3 DNA reads TGTGCCAGCACCAGGGACAGGGGGCTATACGAGCAGTACTTC. Translation: CASTRDRGLYEQYF.

V usage is TRBV18 and J usage is TRBJ2-1, with 15 nucleotides matching TRBD2. The CDR3 extends over 15 amino acids. The junction had 1 base not matched to a gene; V was cut back by 4 bases and J by 6 bases. Germline V gene lookup returns CDR1 KGHSH and CDR2 LQKENI. This CDR3 is CASSQGLAGGNEQFF. CDR3 DNA: TGTGCCAGCTCACAGGGACTAGCGGGAGGCAATGAGCAGTTCTTC.

V and J are TRBV6-4 and TRBJ2-2; D is uncertain. Germline CDR1 MRHNA, CDR2 SNTAGT. The CDR3 covers 14 residues. V dropped 5 bases and J dropped 6 bases, with 13 bases sitting between them. The CDR3 DNA sequence: TGTGCCAGCAGTCCAGCGAACCCCGCCGGGGAGCTGTTTTTT. Protein product: CASSPANPAGELFF.

This chain uses TRBV7-9 with TRBJ2-7; 7 bases are shared with TRBD2. The CDR3 runs to 14 residues. From germline, CDR1 is SEHNR and CDR2 FQNEAQ (reference sequence). V lost 5 bases, J lost 4 bases, and 8 bases stayed unmatched. The CDR3 protein is CASSTPGGRYEQYF. The CDR3 bases are TGTGCCAGCAGCACACCCGGGGGGAGGTACGAGCAGTACTTC.

The V and J genes are TRBV5-1 and TRBJ2-7; TRBD2 matches at 9 bases. This CDR3 comprises 15 residues. V shed 0 bases, J shed 7 bases, and the junction held 8 bases outside the gene matches. CDR1 SGHRS and CDR2 YFSETQ come from the germline V gene. The CDR3 reads CASSLVRGGRWEQYF. CDR3 sequence (DNA): TGCGCCAGCAGCTTGGTGCGGGGGGGCCGGTGGGAGCAGTACTTC.